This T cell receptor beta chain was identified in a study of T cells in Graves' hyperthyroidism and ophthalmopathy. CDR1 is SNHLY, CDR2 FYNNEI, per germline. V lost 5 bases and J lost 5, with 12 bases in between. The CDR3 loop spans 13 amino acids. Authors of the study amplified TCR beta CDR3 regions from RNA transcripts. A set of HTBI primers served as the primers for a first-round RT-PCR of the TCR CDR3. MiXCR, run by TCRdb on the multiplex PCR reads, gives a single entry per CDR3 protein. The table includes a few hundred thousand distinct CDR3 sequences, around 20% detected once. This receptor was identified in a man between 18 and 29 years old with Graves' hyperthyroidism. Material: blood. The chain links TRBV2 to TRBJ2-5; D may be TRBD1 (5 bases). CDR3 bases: TGTGCCAGCAGTCCACAGGCCGGGGAGACCCAGTACTTC. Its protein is CASSPQAGETQYF.